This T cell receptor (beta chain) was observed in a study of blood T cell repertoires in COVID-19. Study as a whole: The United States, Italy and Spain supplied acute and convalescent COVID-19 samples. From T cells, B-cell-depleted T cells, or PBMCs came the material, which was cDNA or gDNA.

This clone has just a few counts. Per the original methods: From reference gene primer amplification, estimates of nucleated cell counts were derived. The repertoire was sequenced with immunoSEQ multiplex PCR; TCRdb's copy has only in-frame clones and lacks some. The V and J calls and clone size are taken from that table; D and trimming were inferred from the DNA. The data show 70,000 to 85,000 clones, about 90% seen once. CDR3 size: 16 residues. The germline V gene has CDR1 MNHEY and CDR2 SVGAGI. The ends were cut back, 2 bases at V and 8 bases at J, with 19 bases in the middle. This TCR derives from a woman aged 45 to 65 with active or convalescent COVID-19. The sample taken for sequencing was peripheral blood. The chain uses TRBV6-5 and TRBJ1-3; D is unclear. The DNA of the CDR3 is TGTGCCAGCAGTTACGCAGGCGGCGACCTGAGGGACACCATATATTTT. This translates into CASSYAGGDLRDTIYF.